This T cell receptor beta chain was identified in a study of T-cell memory formation after mild COVID-19. Study outcomes and limitations: Second-wave clones peaking on day 37 lacked confirmed SARS-CoV-2 specificity. Pre-infection memory harbored some responding clones, suggesting cross-reactive memory joined.

The CDR3 length is 15 residues. V shed 3 bases and J 5 bases; nucleotides not matched to a gene: 10. From germline, CDR1 is SGHRS and CDR2 YFSETQ. As to this clonotype: The antigen is undetermined.

From the 5' RACE reads, TCRdb called clonotypes with MiXCR, one entry per CDR3 protein. Of some 86,000 distinct CDR3 sequences listed, approximately 25% were seen once; the top ten hold under 50%. The V gene is TRBV5-1, the J gene TRBJ2-7; 8 nucleotides agree with TRBD1. The receptor's source is a man aged 18 to 29 who had mild COVID-19 (a few samples of this study predate the infection). Cell type and time point are not known. The sequenced sample consisted of PBMCs or a T cell subset sorted from them (not recorded which). The DNA for the CDR3 is TGCGCCAGCAGCTCTAACGGACAGGGTGGCGACGAGCAGTACGTC. Translated: CASSSNGQGGDEQYV.